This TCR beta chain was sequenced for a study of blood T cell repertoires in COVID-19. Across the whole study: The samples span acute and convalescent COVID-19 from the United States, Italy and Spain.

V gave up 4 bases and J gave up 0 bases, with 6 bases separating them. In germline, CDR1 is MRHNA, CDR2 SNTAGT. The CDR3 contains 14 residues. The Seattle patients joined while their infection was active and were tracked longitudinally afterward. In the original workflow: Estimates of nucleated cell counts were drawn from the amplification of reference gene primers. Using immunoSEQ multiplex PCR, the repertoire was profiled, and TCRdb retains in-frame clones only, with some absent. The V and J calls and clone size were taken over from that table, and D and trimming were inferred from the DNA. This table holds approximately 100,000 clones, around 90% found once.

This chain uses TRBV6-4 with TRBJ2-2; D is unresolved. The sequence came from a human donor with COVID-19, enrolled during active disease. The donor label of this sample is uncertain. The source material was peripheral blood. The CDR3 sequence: CASSVDSNTGELFF. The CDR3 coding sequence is TGTGCCAGCAGTGTAGATTCGAACACCGGGGAGCTGTTTTTT.